The TCR beta chain under discussion was sequenced for a study of neurological immune-mediated disorders. This clonotype was detected ten times or more. The time point: longitudinal time-point 1 (baseline). TCRdb analysed the 5' RACE reads with MiXCR anew, one entry per CDR3 protein. The table records around 76,000 distinct CDR3 sequences, approximately 10% of them present only once. Specimen: PBMCs. The clonotype comes from a man aged 30-40 years in good health.

In DNA form, the CDR3 reads TGCGCCAGCAGCTCATTCTGGACAGGGGAAGGTAACAATGAGCAGTTCTTC. This translates into CASSSFWTGEGNNEQFF. The chain recombines TRBV5-1 with TRBJ2-1, with 9 bases identical to TRBD1. This CDR3 spans 17 amino acids. Germline V gives CDR1 SGHRS, CDR2 YFSETQ. V dropped 3 bases and J dropped 5; count of bases not matched to a gene: 12.